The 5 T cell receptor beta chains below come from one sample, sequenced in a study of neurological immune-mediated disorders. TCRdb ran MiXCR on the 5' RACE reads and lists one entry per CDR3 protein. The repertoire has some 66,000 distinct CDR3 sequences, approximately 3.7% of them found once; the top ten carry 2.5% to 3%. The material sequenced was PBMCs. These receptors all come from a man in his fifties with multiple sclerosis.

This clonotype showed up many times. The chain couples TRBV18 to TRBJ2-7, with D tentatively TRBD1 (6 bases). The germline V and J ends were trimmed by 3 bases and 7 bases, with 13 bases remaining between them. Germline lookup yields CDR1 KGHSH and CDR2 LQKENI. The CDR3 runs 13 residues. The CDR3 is CASSPDSPIEQYV. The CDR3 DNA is TGTGCCAGCTCACCGGACAGCCCCATTGAGCAGTACGTC.

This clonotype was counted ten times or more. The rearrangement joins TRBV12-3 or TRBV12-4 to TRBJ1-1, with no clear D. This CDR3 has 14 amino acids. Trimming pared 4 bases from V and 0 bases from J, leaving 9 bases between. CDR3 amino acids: CASSSMRLNTEAFF. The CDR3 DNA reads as TGTGCCAGCAGTTCCATGCGGCTGAACACTGAAGCTTTCTTT.

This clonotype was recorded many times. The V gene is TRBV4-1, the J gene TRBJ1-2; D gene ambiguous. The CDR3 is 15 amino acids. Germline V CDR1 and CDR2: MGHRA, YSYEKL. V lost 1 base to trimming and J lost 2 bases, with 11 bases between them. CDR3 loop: CASSQVSRLNYGYTF. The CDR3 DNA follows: TGCGCCAGCAGCCAAGTGTCGAGGTTAAACTATGGCTACACCTTC.

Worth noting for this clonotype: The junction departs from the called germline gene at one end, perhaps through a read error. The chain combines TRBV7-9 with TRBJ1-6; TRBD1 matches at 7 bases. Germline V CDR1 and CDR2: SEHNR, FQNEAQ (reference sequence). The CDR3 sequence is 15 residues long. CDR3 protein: CASSSTGVKNSPLNF. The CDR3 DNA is TGTGCCAGCAGCTCTACAGGGGTGAAGAATTCACCCCTCAACTTT.

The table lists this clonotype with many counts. The CDR3 DNA is TGTGCCAGCAGTGAATATGGAGACTCTGGAAACACCATATATTTT. Translated, it gives CASSEYGDSGNTIYF. This chain uses TRBV25-1 with TRBJ1-3, with D hard to call. Germline CDR1 is MGHDK and CDR2 is SYGVNS. V shed 0 bases and J shed 0 bases, with 6 bases lying between them. This CDR3 comprises 15 residues.